This T cell receptor beta chain comes out of a study of shared clonotypes between healthy human individuals. Trimming shortened V by 5 bases and J by 12 bases, and 17 bases separated the two germline ends. CDR1 and CDR2 (germline): SEHNR, FQNEAQ (reference sequence). The CDR3 is 13 amino acids. Generated by immunoSEQ multiplex PCR, the TCRdb table keeps only in-frame clones and is missing some. Of approximately 2.1 million clones in the sample, over 90% were seen once. Sequencing was carried out using naive CD4+ T cells from PBMCs. Subset noted: CD45RA+ positively selected. The receptor was isolated from a man between 18 and 35 years old in good health. Some clones in this sample may be carry-over from other donors' samples. V usage is TRBV7-9 and J usage is TRBJ2-1, with D maybe TRBD2 (5 bases). CDR3: CASSENGVRGQFF. The CDR3 DNA reads as TGTGCCAGCAGCGAGAACGGGGTTCGAGGGCAGTTCTTC.